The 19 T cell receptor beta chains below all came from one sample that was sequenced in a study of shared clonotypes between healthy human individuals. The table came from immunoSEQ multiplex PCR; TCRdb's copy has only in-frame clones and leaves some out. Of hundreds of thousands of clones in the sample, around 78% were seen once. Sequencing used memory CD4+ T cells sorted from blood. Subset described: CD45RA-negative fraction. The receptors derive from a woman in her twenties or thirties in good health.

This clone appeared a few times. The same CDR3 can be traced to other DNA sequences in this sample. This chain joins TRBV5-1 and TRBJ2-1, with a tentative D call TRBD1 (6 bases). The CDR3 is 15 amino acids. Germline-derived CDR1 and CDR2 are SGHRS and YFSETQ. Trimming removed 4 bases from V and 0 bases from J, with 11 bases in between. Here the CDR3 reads CASSPDRSSYNEQFF. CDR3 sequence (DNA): TGCGCCAGCAGCCCCGACAGGAGCTCCTACAATGAGCAGTTCTTC.

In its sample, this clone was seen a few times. CDR3 coding DNA: TGTGCCACAGACAGGGGCGACACCGGGGAGCTGTTTTTT. It is translated as CATDRGDTGELFF. V and J are TRBV6-1 and TRBJ2-2; 8 nucleotides line up with TRBD1. The CDR3 has 13 amino acids. Germline V gene sequence: CDR1 MNHNS, CDR2 SASEGT. J was trimmed by 3 bases and V by 10 bases; bases with no gene match: 4.

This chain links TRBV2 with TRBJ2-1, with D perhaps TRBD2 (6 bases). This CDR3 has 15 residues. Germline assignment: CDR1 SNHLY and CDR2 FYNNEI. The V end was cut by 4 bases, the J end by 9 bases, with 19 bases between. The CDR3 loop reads CASSVRDPRGGEQFF. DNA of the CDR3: TGTGCCAGCAGTGTCCGGGACCCACGGGGAGGTGAGCAGTTCTTC.

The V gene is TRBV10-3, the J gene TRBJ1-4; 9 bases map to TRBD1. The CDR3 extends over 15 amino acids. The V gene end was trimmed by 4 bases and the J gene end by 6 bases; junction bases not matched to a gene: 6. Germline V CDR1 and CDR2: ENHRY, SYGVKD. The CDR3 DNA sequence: TGTGCCATCAGTGGGGAACAGGGGGCGGATGAAAAACTGTTTTTT. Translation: CAISGEQGADEKLFF.

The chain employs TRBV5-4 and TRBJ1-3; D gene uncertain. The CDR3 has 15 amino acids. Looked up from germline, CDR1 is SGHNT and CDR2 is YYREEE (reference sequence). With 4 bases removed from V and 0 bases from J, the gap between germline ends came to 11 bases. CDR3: CASSPDIGSGNTIYF. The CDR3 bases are TGTGCCAGCAGCCCAGACATTGGCTCTGGAAACACCATATATTTT.

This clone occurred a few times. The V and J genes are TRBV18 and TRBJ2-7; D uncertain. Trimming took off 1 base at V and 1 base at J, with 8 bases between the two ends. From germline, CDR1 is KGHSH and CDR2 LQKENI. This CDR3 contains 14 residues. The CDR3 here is CASSPRSGSYEQYF. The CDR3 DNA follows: TGTGCCAGCTCACCACGTTCCGGATCCTACGAGCAGTACTTC.

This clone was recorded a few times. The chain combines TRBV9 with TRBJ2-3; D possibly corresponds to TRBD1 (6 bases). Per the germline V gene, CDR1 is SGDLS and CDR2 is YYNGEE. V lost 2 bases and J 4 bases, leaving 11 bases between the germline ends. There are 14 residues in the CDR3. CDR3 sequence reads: CASSVNRVADTQYF. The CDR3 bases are TGTGCCAGCAGCGTTAACAGGGTTGCAGATACGCAGTATTTT.

This CDR3 reads CAITGTLKNEQFF. The CDR3 coding sequence is TGTGCCATCACCGGGACTCTCAAGAATGAGCAGTTCTTC. The rearrangement uses TRBV10-3 and TRBJ2-1; possible D gene TRBD2, 6 bases. Germline CDR1 ENHRY, CDR2 SYGVKD. This CDR3 comprises 13 residues. V lost 7 bases, J lost 7 bases, and 14 bases lay in between.

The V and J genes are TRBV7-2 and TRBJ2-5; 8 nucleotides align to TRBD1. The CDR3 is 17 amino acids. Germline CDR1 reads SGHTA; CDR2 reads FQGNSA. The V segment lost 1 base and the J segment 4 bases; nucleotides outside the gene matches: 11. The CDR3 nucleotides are TGTGCCAGCAGCTTAGAGGGCAGGGGGCATCACGTAGAGACCCAGTACTTC. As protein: CASSLEGRGHHVETQYF. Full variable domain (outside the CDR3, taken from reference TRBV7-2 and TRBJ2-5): GAGVSQSPSNKVTEKGKDVELRCDPISGHTALYWYRQSLGQGLEFLIYFQGNSAPDKSGLPSDRFSAERTGGSVSTLTIQRTQQEDSAVYLCASSLEGRGHHVETQYFGPGTRLLVL.

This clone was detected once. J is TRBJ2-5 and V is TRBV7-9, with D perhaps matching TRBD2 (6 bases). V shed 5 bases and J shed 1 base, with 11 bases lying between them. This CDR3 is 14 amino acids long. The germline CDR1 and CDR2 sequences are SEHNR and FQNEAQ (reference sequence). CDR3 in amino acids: CASSQNGGQETQYF. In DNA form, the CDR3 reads TGTGCCAGCAGCCAAAACGGGGGCCAAGAGACCCAGTACTTC.

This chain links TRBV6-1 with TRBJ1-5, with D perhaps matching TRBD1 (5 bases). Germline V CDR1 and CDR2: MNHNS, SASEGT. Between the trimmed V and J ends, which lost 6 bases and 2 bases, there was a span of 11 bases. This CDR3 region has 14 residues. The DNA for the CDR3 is TGTGCCAGCAGGCAGGGTTTTGGCAATCAGCCCCAGCATTTT. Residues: CASRQGFGNQPQHF.

The CDR3 loop reads CASRRGEMNTEAFF. In DNA form, the CDR3 reads TGCGCCAGCAGGCGGGGAGAAATGAACACTGAAGCTTTCTTT. The chain carries TRBV5-1 and TRBJ1-1; the D is unclear. This CDR3 is 14 amino acids long. Trimming cost V 5 bases and J 0 bases, with 11 bases left between them. CDR1 SGHRS and CDR2 YFSETQ come from the germline V gene. Combining the CDR3 with reference TRBV5-1 and TRBJ1-1 gives the whole variable domain KAGVTQTPRYLIKTRGQQVTLSCSPISGHRSVSWYQQTPGQGLQFLFEYFSETQRNKGNFPGRFSGRQFSNSRSEMNVSTLELGDSALYLCASRRGEMNTEAFFGQGTRLTVV.

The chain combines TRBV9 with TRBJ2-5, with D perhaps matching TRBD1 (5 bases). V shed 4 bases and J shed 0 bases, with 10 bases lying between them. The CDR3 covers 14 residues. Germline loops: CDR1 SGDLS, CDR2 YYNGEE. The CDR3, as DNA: TGTGCCAGCAGCCGTATGACAGACCAAGAGACCCAGTACTTC. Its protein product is CASSRMTDQETQYF.

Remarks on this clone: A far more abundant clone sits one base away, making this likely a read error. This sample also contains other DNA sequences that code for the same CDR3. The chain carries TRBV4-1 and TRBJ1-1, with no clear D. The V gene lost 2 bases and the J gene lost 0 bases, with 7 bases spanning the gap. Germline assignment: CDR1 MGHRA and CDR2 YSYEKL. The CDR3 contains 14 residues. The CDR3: CASSQTQMNTEAFF. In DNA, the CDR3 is TGCGCCAGCAGCCAAACACAGATGAACACTGAAGCTTTCTTT.

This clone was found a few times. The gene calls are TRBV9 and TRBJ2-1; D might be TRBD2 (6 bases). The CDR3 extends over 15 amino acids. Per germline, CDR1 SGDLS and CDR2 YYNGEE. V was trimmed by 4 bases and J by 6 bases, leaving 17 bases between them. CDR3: CASSIRDSHANEQFF. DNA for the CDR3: TGTGCCAGCAGCATCCGGGACTCCCATGCCAATGAGCAGTTCTTC.

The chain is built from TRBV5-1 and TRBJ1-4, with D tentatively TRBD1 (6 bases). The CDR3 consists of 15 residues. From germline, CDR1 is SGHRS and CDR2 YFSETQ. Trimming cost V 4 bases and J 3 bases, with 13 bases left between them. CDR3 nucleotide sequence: TGCGCCAGCAGCGGGGGCAGAAGCTCTAATGAAAAACTGTTTTTT. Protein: CASSGGRSSNEKLFF.

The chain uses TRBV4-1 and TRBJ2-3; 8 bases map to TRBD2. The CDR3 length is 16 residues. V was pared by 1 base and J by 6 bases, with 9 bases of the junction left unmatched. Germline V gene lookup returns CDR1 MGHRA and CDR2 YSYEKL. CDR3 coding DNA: TGCGCCAGCAGCCAAGTTGGCGGGGGGTTTTCGGATACGCAGTATTTT. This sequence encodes CASSQVGGGFSDTQYF.

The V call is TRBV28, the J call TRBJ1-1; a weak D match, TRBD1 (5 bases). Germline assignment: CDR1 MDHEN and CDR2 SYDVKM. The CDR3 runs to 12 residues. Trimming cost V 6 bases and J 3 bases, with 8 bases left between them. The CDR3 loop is CASRLGDTEAFF. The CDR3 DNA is TGTGCCAGCAGACTAGGGGACACTGAAGCTTTCTTT.

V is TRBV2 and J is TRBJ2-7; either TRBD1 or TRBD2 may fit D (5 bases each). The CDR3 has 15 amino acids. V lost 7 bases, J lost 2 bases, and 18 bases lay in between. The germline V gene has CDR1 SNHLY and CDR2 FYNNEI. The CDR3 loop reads CASTRLTAAPYEQYF. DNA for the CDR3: TGTGCCAGCACCCGATTGACAGCGGCACCCTACGAGCAGTACTTC.